This T cell receptor (beta chain) was profiled in a study of OX40 agonist ivuxolimab in advanced cancers. The CDR3 sequence is 14 residues long. Germline V gives CDR1 GTSNPN, CDR2 SVGIG (reference sequence). The V end was cut by 4 bases, the J end by 0 bases, with 12 bases between. TCRdb keeps only in-frame clones here, not all; method: immunoSEQ multiplex PCR. The profile shows 25,000 to 35,000 clones, around 83% of them singletons. This material consisted of CD4+ or CD8+ T cells sorted from blood, taken in a trial of the OX40 agonist ivuxolimab. The chain carries TRBV30 and TRBJ1-2; D is unresolved. This clonotype was sampled from an adult with an advanced solid tumor such as melanoma, head and neck, liver or kidney cancer. The CDR3 spells CAWTRAYPNYGYTF. DNA for the CDR3: TGTGCCTGGACCCGGGCGTACCCTAACTATGGCTACACCTTC. Full variable domain (remainder filled in from reference TRBV30 and TRBJ1-2): SQTIHQWPATLVQPVGSPLSLECTVEGTSNPNLYWYRQAAGRGLQLLFYSVGIGQISSEVPQNLSASRPQDRQFILSSKKLLLSDSGFYLCAWTRAYPNYGYTFGSGTRLTVV.